A single sample is the source of the 4 T cell receptor beta chains below, sequenced in a study of T cells in Graves' hyperthyroidism and ophthalmopathy. Amplified regions were TCR beta CDR3 sequences from RNA transcripts. The HTBI primer set served for first-round RT-PCR of the TCR CDR3. TCRdb fed the multiplex PCR reads into MiXCR, producing one record per CDR3 protein. The sample lists roughly 840,000 distinct CDR3 sequences; over 35% were seen once. Sequencing was carried out using blood. The source of these receptors is a man in his late teens or twenties with Graves' hyperthyroidism.

For this clonotype: An end of the junction does not agree with germline; a read error may underlie this. V usage is TRBV25-1 and J usage is TRBJ1-5; 10 bases align to TRBD1. The CDR3 has 15 residues. Germline V CDR1 and CDR2: MGHDK, SYGVNS. CDR3 DNA sequence: TGTGCCAGTAGTGCCGGGACAGGGGACTATCAGCCCCAGCATTTT. The encoded protein is CASSAGTGDYQPQHF.

This clonotype was picked up many times. This rearrangement joins TRBV24-1 to TRBJ1-4; 12 positions match TRBD1. Germline V gene data show CDR1 as KGHDR and CDR2 as SFDVKD. The CDR3 extends over 18 amino acids. V trimming: 3 bases; J trimming: 8 bases; junction bases outside the gene matches: 12. The CDR3 is CATSDPGTGGRFGEKLFF. The CDR3 DNA is TGTGCCACCAGTGATCCCGGGACAGGGGGCCGCTTTGGAGAAAAACTGTTTTTT.

This clonotype was seen more than once but under ten times. The genes are TRBV10-3 and TRBJ1-2, with TRBD1 matching over 10 bases. From germline, CDR1 is ENHRY and CDR2 SYGVKD. This CDR3 contains 15 residues. The V and J ends lost 5 bases and 4 bases, in that order; junction bases with no gene match: 7. In DNA, the CDR3 is TGTGCCATCAGTCAGACAGGGGGCGCCACCTATGGCTACACCTTC. It translates to CAISQTGGATYGYTF.

The chain couples TRBV5-4 to TRBJ2-7; 8 nucleotides line up with TRBD1. The CDR3 totals 14 residues. Trimming removed 4 bases from V and 5 bases from J; junction bases left unmatched: 8. CDR1 SGHNT and CDR2 YYREEE come from the germline V gene (reference sequence). CDR3 loop: CASSARTGSHEQYF. In nucleotides, the CDR3 is TGTGCCAGCAGCGCTAGGACAGGGTCCCACGAGCAGTACTTC.